The 14 T cell receptor beta chains listed next were all sequenced from one sample in a study of early T cells in non-severe SARS-CoV-2 infection. TCRdb reprocessed the 5' RACE reads via MiXCR and lists one record per CDR3 protein. The table has some 62,000 distinct CDR3 sequences, about 9.3% seen once. The sample comprised whole blood. The receptors were sampled from an adult who was a healthcare worker with PCR-confirmed SARS-CoV-2 infection or an uninfected control (not recorded which).

V and J are TRBV12-3 or TRBV12-4 and TRBJ2-6, with TRBD1 identical over 8 bases. This CDR3 region has 17 residues. The V and J ends lost 5 bases and 4 bases, in that order; junction bases with no gene match: 10. CDR3: CASSVGQGASGANVLTF. In DNA, the CDR3 is TGTGCCAGCAGTGTGGGGCAGGGGGCCTCAGGGGCCAACGTCCTGACTTTC.

The sample holds a few counts of this clonotype. CDR3 loop: CSATVGVGETQYF. The CDR3 nucleotides read TGCAGTGCTACCGTGGGGGTTGGAGAGACCCAGTACTTC. J is TRBJ2-5 and V is TRBV20-1; D may correspond to TRBD1 or TRBD2 (5 bases each). Germline V CDR1 and CDR2: DFQATT, SNEGSKA (reference sequence). V was shortened by 4 bases and J by 4 bases, with 13 bases between the two germline ends. The CDR3 sequence is 13 residues long.

V is TRBV7-9 and J is TRBJ2-1; tentatively, D is TRBD2 (6 bases). Between the trimmed V and J ends, which lost 5 bases and 8 bases, there was a span of 16 bases. Germline V lookup: CDR1 SEHNR, CDR2 FQNEAQ (reference sequence). The CDR3 covers 14 residues. For the CDR3, the DNA is TGTGCCAGCAGCCCGATGACGCGGGGCTATGAGCAGTTCTTC. Its translation is CASSPMTRGYEQFF. Full variable domain (outside the CDR3, taken from reference TRBV7-9 and TRBJ2-1): DTGVSQNPRHKITKRGQNVTFRCDPISEHNRLYWYRQTLGQGPEFLTYFQNEAQLEKSRLLSDRFSAERPKGSFSTLEIQRTEQGDSAMYLCASSPMTRGYEQFFGPGTRLTVL.

The rearrangement uses TRBV3-1 and TRBJ2-7, with D perhaps being TRBD1 or TRBD2 (6 bases each). This CDR3 has 13 amino acids. Germline CDR1 is LGHDT and CDR2 is YNNKEL (reference sequence). Trimming left V 4 bases short and J 5 bases short, with 12 bases between. DNA for the CDR3: TGTGCCAGCAGCCGTCGGGGGCCGGACGAGCAGTACGTC. Translating it yields CASSRRGPDEQYV.

At least ten counts were recorded for this clonotype. This rearrangement joins TRBV19 to TRBJ1-1; D not certain. This CDR3 is built from 11 residues. Germline V gives CDR1 LNHDA, CDR2 SQIVND (reference sequence). Trimming took off 5 bases at V and 5 bases at J, with 6 bases between the two ends. The CDR3, as DNA: TGTGCCAGTAGTCGGGGTACTGAAGCTTTCTTT. Its translation: CASSRGTEAFF.

The sample holds many counts of this clonotype. The rearrangement joins TRBV7-2 to TRBJ1-1; no clear D. CDR3 length equals 15 residues. Between the trimmed V and J ends, which lost 5 bases and 0 bases, there was a span of 13 bases. CDR1 is SGHTA and CDR2 is FQGNSA in the germline V gene. This CDR3 reads CASSPQATMNTEAFF. Here the CDR3 DNA reads TGTGCCAGCAGCCCCCAGGCTACAATGAACACTGAAGCTTTCTTT.

This clonotype showed up many times. J is TRBJ1-5 and V is TRBV5-6, with D maybe TRBD1 (6 bases). The V gene lost 4 bases and the J gene lost 1 base, with 9 bases spanning the gap. This CDR3 region has 14 residues. Germline CDR1 is SGHDT and CDR2 is YYEEEE. CDR3 sequence (DNA): TGTGCCAGCAGCCCTGGACAGAGCAATCAGCCCCAGCATTTT. Translating gives CASSPGQSNQPQHF.

There are many counts of this clonotype. The V call is TRBV19, the J call TRBJ1-2, with D possibly being TRBD1 (5 bases). CDR1 and CDR2 from the germline V gene are LNHDA and SQIVND (reference sequence). Trimming shortened V by 7 bases and J by 5 bases, and 17 bases separated the two germline ends. CDR3 length: 14 residues. The CDR3 DNA sequence: TGTGCCAGTATTGACAGTCCGTCGGATTATGGCTACACCTTC. Translating it yields CASIDSPSDYGYTF.

The V and J genes are TRBV5-4 and TRBJ1-4; 9 bases match TRBD1. The V gene end was trimmed by 5 bases and the J gene end by 7 bases; junction bases not matched to a gene: 9. The CDR3 extends over 15 amino acids. Per the germline V gene, CDR1 is SGHNT and CDR2 is YYREEE (reference sequence). CDR3 loop: CASSNTGGSGEKLFF. The CDR3, as DNA: TGTGCCAGCAGTAATACAGGGGGCTCTGGTGAAAAACTGTTTTTT.

The CDR3 bases are TGTGCCAGCCGACCGGGACAGGAAAGGAGCTCCTACGAGCAGTACGTC. Encoded protein: CASRPGQERSSYEQYV. This chain links TRBV6-4 with TRBJ2-7; 8 nucleotides match TRBD1. The CDR3 covers 16 residues. After removal of 8 bases from V and 0 bases from J, the junction contained 12 bases not matched to a gene. Germline V gene lookup returns CDR1 MRHNA and CDR2 SNTAGT.

As for this clonotype: Since a much larger clone is just one base distant, this may be a read error. The rearrangement uses TRBV14 and TRBJ2-3, with a tentative D call TRBD1 (6 bases). Germline CDR1 is SGHDN and CDR2 is FVKESK. CDR3 length: 15 amino acids. Written as DNA, the CDR3 is TGTGCCAGCATCCAAGATCGGCAGGGGACAGATACGCAGTATTTT. Translated, it gives CASIQDRQGTDTQYF. The whole variable domain, remainder taken from reference TRBV14 and TRBJ2-3, is EAGVTQFPSHSVIEKGQTVTLRCDPISGHDNLYWYRRVMGKEIKFLLHFVKESKQDESGMPNNRFLAERTGGTYSTLKVQPAELEDSGVYFCASIQDRQGTDTQYFGPGTRLTVL.

V gene TRBV4-1 combines with J gene TRBJ2-2; 7 bases are a match to TRBD1. Losses at the gene ends were 1 base for V and 6 bases for J; bases not matched to a gene: 2. CDR3 length: 14 residues. Germline CDR1 and CDR2: MGHRA and YSYEKL. The CDR3 region is CASSQGQGAGELFF. The CDR3 bases are TGCGCCAGCAGCCAAGGGCAGGGGGCCGGGGAGCTGTTTTTT.

There are many counts of this clonotype. The chain employs TRBV5-1 and TRBJ2-6; tentatively, D is TRBD1 (6 bases). Germline CDR1 and CDR2: SGHRS and YFSETQ. CDR3 size: 15 residues. V lost 0 bases and J 7 bases, leaving 11 bases between the germline ends. The CDR3 DNA is TGCGCCAGCAGCTTGGCAGGGGTTGAAGCCAACGTCCTGACTTTC. This sequence encodes CASSLAGVEANVLTF.

This clonotype was seen repeatedly, ten times or more. The gene calls are TRBV12-5 and TRBJ1-5; no clear D gene. Germline values: CDR1 LGHNT, CDR2 FRNRAP. The CDR3 is 14 amino acids. Trimming took 6 bases from V and 8 from J, leaving 17 bases between them. CDR3 bases: TGTGCTAGTGGACTTACCCTTGGAAATGAGCCCCAGCATTTT. Amino acids: CASGLTLGNEPQHF. Full variable domain (outside the CDR3, taken from reference TRBV12-5 and TRBJ1-5): DARVTQTPRHKVTEMGQEVTMRCQPILGHNTVFWYRQTMMQGLELLAYFRNRAPLDDSGMPKDRFSAEMPDATLATLKIQPSEPRDSAVYFCASGLTLGNEPQHFGDGTRLSIL.